This TCR beta chain was profiled in a study of blood T cells in healthy people across ages. The CDR3 runs to 13 residues. V was cut by 8 bases and J by 4 bases, with 12 bases left in between. PCR was performed a second time for roughly 7 to 11 cycles using a sample-barcoded 5' primer and a J-beta primer mix. MiXCR, run by TCRdb on the 5' RACE reads, gives a single entry per CDR3 protein. Of under 2,000,000 distinct CDR3 sequences in the sample, roughly 52% were seen once. This clonotype has just a few counts. Its cognate antigen is unknown. Broader study findings: Getting older went along with TCR beta diversity per million T cells dropping roughly linearly. Whereas aged donors had fewer naive CD4+ cells, long-lived donors had more of them and higher diversity. Strong correlation linked observed beta diversity and percent naive T cells. Diversity was estimated from one million T cells, and these estimates were considered underestimates.

The genes are TRBV12-3 or TRBV12-4 and TRBJ2-1, with D perhaps matching TRBD2 (6 bases). Sample: blood. The sequence was collected from a woman aged 40 to 50 in good health. This chain's CDR3 is CASAVADYNEQFF. The DNA for the CDR3 is TGTGCCAGCGCAGTAGCGGATTACAATGAGCAGTTCTTC.